A single sample is the source of the 29 T cell receptor beta chains below, sequenced in a study. TCRdb fed the 5' RACE reads into MiXCR, producing one record per CDR3 protein. This table holds tens of thousands of distinct CDR3 sequences, more than 25% found once. The specimen sequenced was naive CD4+ T cells sorted from blood. Indicated subset: naive CD4+ T cells, CD4+CD45RA+CD25-. The source of these receptors is a female donor with breast cancer.

This clonotype was observed many times. The chain combines TRBV12-3 or TRBV12-4 with TRBJ2-1, with D tentatively TRBD2 (5 bases). The CDR3 has 13 amino acids. Trimming removed 2 bases at V and 9 bases at J, with 11 bases between. CDR3 nucleotides: TGTGCCAGCAGTTTACCGCTAGCTCCTGAGCAGTTCTTC. Translation: CASSLPLAPEQFF.

The CDR3 DNA reads TGCAGCGTTGCATCCGACAGTCACGCTGAAGCTTTCTTT. Translated, it gives CSVASDSHAEAFF. The genes are TRBV29-1 and TRBJ1-1, with D maybe TRBD1 (5 bases). Trimming took 4 bases from V and 6 from J, leaving 15 bases between them. CDR1 SQVTM and CDR2 ANQGSEA come from the germline V gene. The CDR3 has 13 amino acids. The entire variable domain, with the rest obtained from reference TRBV29-1 and TRBJ1-1, is as follows: SAVISQKPSRDICQRGTSLTIQCQVDSQVTMMFWYRQQPGQSLTLIATANQGSEATYESGFVIDKFPISRPNLTFSTLTVSNMSPEDSSIYLCSVASDSHAEAFFGQGTRLTVV.

This clonotype was observed many times. V and J are TRBV20-1 and TRBJ2-1; no clear D. V was pared by 0 bases and J by 9 bases, with 18 bases between. Germline V gene data show CDR1 as DFQATT and CDR2 as SNEGSKA (reference sequence). The CDR3 runs to 15 residues. CDR3 bases: TGCAGTGCTAGAGATCCCTCGGCTAGATGGGGTGAGCAGTTCTTC. Translating it yields CSARDPSARWGEQFF.

The chain recombines TRBV10-3 with TRBJ2-7; TRBD2 matches at 11 bases. The germline V gene has CDR1 ENHRY and CDR2 SYGVKD. The CDR3 spans 14 residues. Trimming cost V 4 bases and J 7 bases; bases outside gene matches: 6. CDR3 sequence (DNA): TGTGCCATCAGTGGTAGCGGGAGGGGCGGGGAGCAGTACTTC. This translates into CAISGSGRGGEQYF.

There are many counts of this clonotype. This rearrangement joins TRBV6-2 or TRBV6-3 to TRBJ2-7; 7 positions agree with TRBD1. The CDR3 totals 17 residues. CDR1 MNHEY and CDR2 SVGEGT come from the germline V gene. J gave up 0 bases and V 6 bases, and 14 bases lay outside the gene matches. As DNA, the CDR3 is TGTGCCAGCAGGCAACTCAAAGGGGGCGAATACTCCTACGAGCAGTACTTC. Encoded protein: CASRQLKGGEYSYEQYF.

The rearrangement joins TRBV29-1 to TRBJ2-7; D remains ambiguous. Germline V gene lookup returns CDR1 SQVTM and CDR2 ANQGSEA. Trimming stripped 4 bases from V and 3 bases from J, with 7 bases between. The CDR3 has 11 residues. The DNA for the CDR3 is TGCAGCGTTGGGGCAAGCTACGAGCAGTACTTC. Amino acids: CSVGASYEQYF.

This clonotype turned up a few times. The chain has TRBV4-3 and TRBJ2-3; D is unclear. Germline V gene lookup returns CDR1 LGHNA and CDR2 YSLEER. The CDR3 is made up of 14 amino acids. The ends were cut back, 0 bases at V and 5 bases at J, with 9 bases in the middle. The chain's CDR3 is CASSQDVAVDTQYF. The CDR3 DNA reads TGCGCCAGCAGCCAAGATGTGGCCGTAGATACGCAGTATTTT.

This clonotype was observed a handful of times. This rearrangement joins TRBV4-1 to TRBJ2-1; 11 bases are shared with TRBD2. Germline lookup yields CDR1 MGHRA and CDR2 YSYEKL. The CDR3 extends over 14 amino acids. Unmatched junction bases numbered 1, after V lost 6 bases and J lost 3 bases. CDR3 loop: CASSLAGGYNEQFF. CDR3 bases: TGCGCCAGCAGTCTAGCGGGGGGCTACAATGAGCAGTTCTTC.

This clonotype has only a few counts. This rearrangement joins TRBV5-1 to TRBJ2-3, with D tentatively TRBD2 (6 bases). In germline, CDR1 is SGHRS, CDR2 YFSETQ. CDR3 length equals 16 residues. V gave up 5 bases and J gave up 2 bases, with 18 bases separating them. This CDR3 reads CASSLAGGYTTDTQYF. CDR3 coding DNA: TGCGCCAGCAGTCTGGCCGGGGGTTACACCACAGATACGCAGTATTTT.

This clonotype was seen more than once but under ten times. A read error may account for a junction end that differs from germline. CDR3 in amino acids: CASSLGRGNKQFF. CDR3 DNA: TGTGCCAGCAGCCTCGGGAGGGGCAATAAGCAGTTCTTC. The chain couples TRBV6-2 or TRBV6-3 to TRBJ2-1, with 8 bases identical to TRBD2. Germline V gene data show CDR1 as MNHEY and CDR2 as SVGEGT. CDR3 length: 13 amino acids.

As regards this clonotype: Germline is not matched at one junction end, which may reflect a read error. The V gene is TRBV5-1, the J gene TRBJ2-1; D unclear. There are 16 residues in the CDR3. Germline values: CDR1 SGHRS, CDR2 YFSETQ. The CDR3 DNA reads TGCGCCAGCAGCTTGGCGGCCCAGAGCTCCTACAATGAGCAGCTCTTC. The encoded protein is CASSLAAQSSYNEQLF.

About this clonotype itself: This may be a read error, as it is one base from a much larger clone. The rearrangement links TRBV9 to TRBJ1-1; D is uncertain. Per the germline V gene, CDR1 is SGDLS and CDR2 is YYNGEE. V was shortened by 4 bases and J by 3 bases, with 13 bases between the two germline ends. There are 14 residues in the CDR3. The CDR3 loop is CASSFSATDTEAFF. CDR3 DNA sequence: TGTGCCAGCAGCTTCAGCGCCACGGACACTGAAGCTTTCTTT.

This clonotype was picked up many times. The genes are TRBV4-3 and TRBJ2-7, with 9 bases fitting TRBD2. Germline CDR1 is LGHNA and CDR2 is YSLEER. The junction had 11 bases not matched to a gene; V was cut back by 2 bases and J by 0 bases. The CDR3 is 18 residues long. CDR3 DNA sequence: TGCGCCAGCAGCCAATACGCTAGCGGGATCTCAGACTCCTACGAGCAGTACTTC. This gives the protein CASSQYASGISDSYEQYF.

This clonotype came up a few times. This chain connects TRBV28 to TRBJ2-3; 8 bases agree with TRBD1. Germline V lookup: CDR1 MDHEN, CDR2 SYDVKM. The CDR3 is 12 residues long. The CDR3 region is CASQGVPDTQYF. CDR3 in DNA: TGTGCGTCACAGGGGGTCCCAGATACGCAGTATTTT.

There are a few counts of this clonotype. V and J are TRBV5-6 and TRBJ2-7, with D unclear. Germline V CDR1 and CDR2: SGHDT, YYEEEE. Trimming left V 4 bases short and J 3 bases short, with 11 bases between. The CDR3 contains 13 residues. CDR3 amino acids: CASSPWSNYEQYF. The CDR3 nucleotides are TGTGCCAGCAGCCCCTGGAGTAACTACGAGCAGTACTTC.

Concerning this clonotype itself: One end of the junction does not line up with germline, which may come from a read error. This chain links TRBV10-3 with TRBJ2-5, with 10 bases that match TRBD2. Germline CDR1 is ENHRY and CDR2 is SYGVKD. The CDR3 loop spans 15 amino acids. CDR3 region: CTISSTSGPQETQYF. DNA of the CDR3: TGTACCATCAGTTCGACTAGCGGGCCACAAGAGACCCAGTACTTC.

The V call is TRBV6-5, the J call TRBJ2-1, with 7 nucleotides matching TRBD1. CDR1 and CDR2 (germline): MNHEY, SVGAGI. The CDR3 length is 13 residues. The V gene end was trimmed by 5 bases and the J gene end by 6 bases; junction bases not matched to a gene: 4. CDR3 region: CASSRQGGNEQFF. The CDR3 DNA reads as TGTGCCAGCAGTCGACAGGGTGGCAATGAGCAGTTCTTC.

The chain joins TRBV5-1 to TRBJ2-5, with D unclear. Germline CDR1 reads SGHRS; CDR2 reads YFSETQ. The V and J ends lost 6 bases and 4 bases respectively, with 13 bases between them. The CDR3 has 13 amino acids. In DNA, the CDR3 is TGCGCCAGCACCGGCGGCGTCGGAGAGACCCAGTACTTC. It is translated as CASTGGVGETQYF.

For this clonotype: The CDR3 ends on some other residue instead of the conserved phenylalanine or tryptophan, so this is likely a read error. The chain carries TRBV4-1 and TRBJ2-3; either TRBD1 or TRBD2 may supply D (5 bases each). Germline lookup yields CDR1 MGHRA and CDR2 YSYEKL. The CDR3 is 15 amino acids. The ends were cut back, 2 bases at V and 2 bases at J, with 11 bases in the middle. The CDR3 region has the DNA TGCGCCAGCAGCCAATTTCCGGGACCCACAGATACGCAGTATCTT. Amino acid sequence: CASSQFPGPTDTQYL.

Ten or more counts support this clonotype. The CDR3 region is CASSRARTSGSGADTQYF. The CDR3 nucleotides read TGTGCCAGCAGCCGCGCTCGGACTAGCGGGAGTGGCGCAGATACGCAGTATTTT. The chain has TRBV4-2 and TRBJ2-3; 13 positions match TRBD2. This CDR3 is 18 amino acids long. The V segment lost 4 bases and the J segment 4 bases; nucleotides outside the gene matches: 11. The V gene's germline CDR1 is LGHNA and CDR2 YNFKEQ.

With regard to this clonotype: The junction departs from the called germline gene at one end, perhaps through a read error. The CDR3 protein is CASNIGAISGNTIYF. As DNA, the CDR3 is TGTGCCAGCAATATTGGGGCCATCTCTGGAAACACCATATACTTT. This sequence joins TRBV12-3 or TRBV12-4 and TRBJ1-3; perhaps TRBD1 as D (5 bases). The CDR3 consists of 15 residues.

The rearrangement links TRBV27 to TRBJ2-5; 12 positions match TRBD2. V trimming: 6 bases; J trimming: 2 bases; junction bases outside the gene matches: 4. The germline V gene has CDR1 MNHEY and CDR2 SMNVEV (reference sequence). The CDR3 loop spans 15 amino acids. CDR3 amino acids: CASSPGTSGQETQYF. The CDR3 nucleotides are TGTGCCAGCAGCCCAGGGACTAGCGGGCAAGAGACCCAGTACTTC.

This clonotype is medium-sized (0.01 to 0.1%) within its sample. The rearrangement uses TRBV9 and TRBJ2-2, with no clear D. The CDR3 covers 14 residues. Germline V gene data show CDR1 as SGDLS and CDR2 as YYNGEE. The germline V and J ends were trimmed by 4 bases and 6 bases, with 13 bases remaining between them. CDR3 bases: TGTGCCAGCAGCCCCCTAAGCGAACCCGGGGAGCTGTTTTTT. Protein product: CASSPLSEPGELFF.

This clonotype was seen only a few times. In nucleotides, the CDR3 is TGTGCCAGCAGCCATGGACAGGGGGAGACAGATACGCAGTATTTT. Residues: CASSHGQGETDTQYF. The chain has TRBV7-9 and TRBJ2-3, with 10 bases lining up with TRBD1. V dropped 5 bases and J dropped 3; count of bases not matched to a gene: 5. This CDR3 has 15 residues. Germline-derived CDR1 and CDR2 are SEHNR and FQNEAQ (reference sequence).

Only a few counts were recorded for this clonotype. This chain links TRBV4-2 with TRBJ2-6; 8 bases align to TRBD1. The CDR3 runs to 18 residues. Germline loops: CDR1 LGHNA, CDR2 YNFKEQ. V shed 4 bases, J shed 4 bases, and the junction held 12 bases outside the gene matches. The CDR3 loop is CASSLARTGLGGANVLTF. Written as DNA, the CDR3 is TGTGCCAGCAGCCTCGCCCGGACAGGGCTTGGAGGGGCCAACGTCCTGACTTTC.

The chain uses TRBV28 and TRBJ2-7; maybe TRBD1 (5 bases). Germline V gene sequence: CDR1 MDHEN, CDR2 SYDVKM. V dropped 2 bases and J dropped 5 bases, with 13 bases sitting between them. CDR3 length: 14 residues. The CDR3 DNA is TGTGCCAGCAGTTTACCAGGGAATTGGAACGAGCAGTACTTC. Protein: CASSLPGNWNEQYF.

The chain recombines TRBV28 with TRBJ1-2; D remains ambiguous. The CDR3 has 12 residues. Looked up from germline, CDR1 is MDHEN and CDR2 is SYDVKM. V dropped 3 bases and J dropped 3 bases, with 5 bases sitting between them. Here the CDR3 reads CASSFWDYGYTF. DNA of the CDR3: TGTGCCAGCAGTTTTTGGGACTATGGCTACACCTTC.

This chain connects TRBV5-8 to TRBJ2-1; the match to TRBD2 covers 13 bases. Germline trimming cut 3 bases from V and 1 base from J; bases unmatched to any gene: 1. CDR3 size: 16 residues. CDR1 and CDR2 (germline): SGHTS, YDEGEE. CDR3 region: CASSSTSGGSYNEQFF. Written as DNA, the CDR3 is TGTGCCAGCAGCTCGACTAGCGGGGGGTCCTACAATGAGCAGTTCTTC.

V and J are TRBV5-1 and TRBJ2-3; no clear D gene. With 0 bases removed from V and 0 bases from J, the gap between germline ends came to 11 bases. Germline CDR1 reads SGHRS; CDR2 reads YFSETQ. This CDR3 has 16 amino acids. In DNA, the CDR3 is TGCGCCAGCAGCTTGGGAGGCGCCACTAGCACAGATACGCAGTATTTT. It yields the protein CASSLGGATSTDTQYF.